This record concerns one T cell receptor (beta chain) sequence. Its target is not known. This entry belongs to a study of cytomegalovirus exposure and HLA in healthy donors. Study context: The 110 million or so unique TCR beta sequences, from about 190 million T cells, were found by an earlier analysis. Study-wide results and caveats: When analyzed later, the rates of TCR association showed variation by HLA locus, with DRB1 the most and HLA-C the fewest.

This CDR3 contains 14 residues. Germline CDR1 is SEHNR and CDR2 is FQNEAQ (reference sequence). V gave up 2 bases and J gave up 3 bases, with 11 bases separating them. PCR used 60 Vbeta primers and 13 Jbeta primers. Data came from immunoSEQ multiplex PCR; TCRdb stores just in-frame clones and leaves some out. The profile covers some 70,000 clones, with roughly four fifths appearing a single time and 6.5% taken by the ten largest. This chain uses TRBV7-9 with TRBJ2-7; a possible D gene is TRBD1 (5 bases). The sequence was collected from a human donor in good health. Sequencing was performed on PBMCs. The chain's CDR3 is CASSLPGQGYEQYF. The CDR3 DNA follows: TGTGCCAGCAGCTTACCCGGCCAGGGCTACGAGCAGTACTTC. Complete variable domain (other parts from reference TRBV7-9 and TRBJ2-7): DTGVSQNPRHKITKRGQNVTFRCDPISEHNRLYWYRQTLGQGPEFLTYFQNEAQLEKSRLLSDRFSAERPKGSFSTLEIQRTEQGDSAMYLCASSLPGQGYEQYFGPGTRLTVT.